Following are 23 T cell receptor beta chains from one sample sequenced in a study of CD8+ T cells in alopecia areata. Treatment in this sample: oral pan-JAK inhibitor, 5-10 mg twice daily. Sequencing used cDNA as its template, made by extracting RNA and reverse transcribing it. Profiled with immunoSEQ multiplex PCR; TCRdb holds only in-frame clones, not every one. Among about 140,000 clones listed, 75% to 85% were seen once. The sample in question was CD8+ T cells sorted from blood, obtained at week 4, from a patient treated with tofacitinib. The source of these receptors is a human donor with alopecia areata.

The chain is built from TRBV4-1 and TRBJ2-7, with D uncertain. Trimming took off 5 bases at V and 5 bases at J, with 10 bases between the two ends. There are 12 residues in the CDR3. The germline gives CDR1 MGHRA, CDR2 YSYEKL. In DNA form, the CDR3 reads TGCGCCAGCAGCGGAACTGCGGACGAGCAGTACTTC. Protein: CASSGTADEQYF.

The chain carries TRBV4-2 and TRBJ2-7; D is ambiguous. The CDR3 sequence is 15 residues long. V dropped 4 bases and J dropped 5 bases, with 18 bases sitting between them. CDR1 is LGHNA, CDR2 YNFKEQ, per germline. CDR3 region: CASSPTVSPFDEQYF. The CDR3 DNA is TGTGCCAGCAGCCCCACGGTATCCCCCTTCGACGAGCAGTACTTC.

The chain joins TRBV9 to TRBJ2-5; 7 bases agree with TRBD1. The J call may be incorrect, as the DNA end agrees better with TRBJ2-7. The germline V gene has CDR1 SGDLS and CDR2 YYNGEE. The CDR3 consists of 14 residues. The CDR3 bases are TGTGCCAGCAGCCGGACAGGCCTGGACTACGAGCAGTACTTC. It codes for CASSRTGLDYEQYF.

In this sample, this clone turned up a few times. The V call is TRBV2, the J call TRBJ2-5; TRBD2 is a possible D gene (6 bases). The CDR3 totals 15 residues. V gave up 3 bases and J gave up 5 bases, with 16 bases separating them. The V gene's germline CDR1 is SNHLY and CDR2 FYNNEI. DNA of the CDR3: TGTGCCAGCAGTGAGGAGGGGCTAGCGCGCGAGACCCAGTACTTC. Protein: CASSEEGLARETQYF.

This clone was counted once. An end of the junction does not agree with germline; a read error may underlie this. This chain connects TRBV19 to TRBJ2-6; D unresolved. Per the germline V gene, CDR1 is LNHDA and CDR2 is SQIVND (reference sequence). The CDR3 contains 12 residues. CDR3 DNA sequence: TGTGCCAGTACTATAGGGGCCAACGTCCTGACTTTC. Translation gives CASTIGANVLTF.

This sequence joins TRBV6-5 and TRBJ1-5, with TRBD1 matching 8 bases. CDR3 length: 14 residues. Germline CDR1 MNHEY, CDR2 SVGAGI. The trim removed 6 bases at V and 6 bases at J, leaving 7 bases unmatched. CDR3 DNA sequence: TGTGCCAGCAGCATGGACAGGGTGTCTCAGCCCCAGCATTTT. The encoded protein is CASSMDRVSQPQHF.

As DNA, the CDR3 is TGCGCCAGCAGCCAAGAAGGAGGGGGTGCCTACAATGAGCAGTTCTTC. It yields the protein CASSQEGGGAYNEQFF. The chain combines TRBV4-1 with TRBJ2-1, with D possibly called TRBD1 or TRBD2 (6 bases each). V was cut by 0 bases and J by 2 bases, with 11 bases left in between. The CDR3 contains 16 residues. Per the germline V gene, CDR1 is MGHRA and CDR2 is YSYEKL.

V usage is TRBV13 and J usage is TRBJ2-7, with D possibly being TRBD1 (6 bases). The CDR3 spans 13 residues. CDR1 is PRHDT, CDR2 FYEKMQ, per germline (reference sequence). V was cut by 4 bases and J by 4 bases, with 11 bases left in between. In DNA, the CDR3 is TGTGCCAGCAGCTCGGGACAATGGTACGAGCAGTACTTC. Its protein is CASSSGQWYEQYF.

The chain carries TRBV27 and TRBJ2-2, with 10 bases identical to TRBD1. The CDR3 length is 15 residues. V lost 3 bases and J lost 7; bases outside the gene matches: 5. The V gene's germline CDR1 is MNHEY and CDR2 SMNVEV (reference sequence). The DNA for the CDR3 is TGTGCCAGCAGTTTTGGACAGGGGGGGAACGGGGAGCTGTTTTTT. Protein product: CASSFGQGGNGELFF.

The chain is built from TRBV29-1 and TRBJ1-1, with D tentatively TRBD1 (6 bases). Germline CDR1 and CDR2: SQVTM and ANQGSEA. Trimming pared 6 bases from V and 1 base from J, leaving 21 bases between. This CDR3 has 16 amino acids. The CDR3 nucleotides read TGCAGCGTGGGAGGATGGGACAACGTAAAGAACACTGAAGCTTTCTTT. Its protein product is CSVGGWDNVKNTEAFF.

This clone was seen a handful of times. V is TRBV29-1 and J is TRBJ2-7, with 7 positions matching TRBD2. V lost 2 bases, J lost 7 bases, and 11 bases stayed unmatched. From germline, CDR1 is SQVTM and CDR2 ANQGSEA. The CDR3 extends over 14 amino acids. For the CDR3, the DNA is TGCAGCGTTGAATGGGTAGCGGGCCCCCTTGAGCAGTACTTC. Protein product: CSVEWVAGPLEQYF.

This chain joins TRBV2 and TRBJ2-7, with 7 bases that match TRBD1. The CDR3 totals 15 residues. Germline CDR1 is SNHLY and CDR2 is FYNNEI. The J segment lost 4 bases and the V segment lost 7 bases, leaving 13 bases of the junction unmatched. DNA of the CDR3: TGTGCCAGCATCTCAGTTCGGGGACAGACATACGAGCAGTACTTC. Translated: CASISVRGQTYEQYF.

The J gene is TRBJ2-1, the V gene TRBV5-1; 8 positions match TRBD2. CDR1 and CDR2 (germline): SGHRS, YFSETQ. Trimming at V came to 6 bases and at J to 3 bases, leaving 5 bases not matched to a gene. The CDR3 contains 14 residues. This CDR3 reads CASTLSGGYNEQFF. The CDR3 DNA follows: TGCGCCAGCACCCTGAGCGGGGGCTACAATGAGCAGTTCTTC. Full variable domain (remainder filled in from reference TRBV5-1 and TRBJ2-1): KAGVTQTPRYLIKTRGQQVTLSCSPISGHRSVSWYQQTPGQGLQFLFEYFSETQRNKGNFPGRFSGRQFSNSRSEMNVSTLELGDSALYLCASTLSGGYNEQFFGPGTRLTVL.

The CDR3 DNA reads as TGTGCCAGCAGTTTATGGGGCCCACTCTCCTACAATGAGCAGTTCTTC. Amino acid sequence: CASSLWGPLSYNEQFF. The chain recombines TRBV27 with TRBJ2-1, with D possibly matching TRBD1 (5 bases). Germline-derived CDR1 and CDR2 are MNHEY and SMNVEV (reference sequence). The CDR3 is 16 amino acids. V was shortened by 1 base and J by 0 bases, with 10 bases between the two germline ends.

V usage is TRBV11-2 and J usage is TRBJ2-7; D unresolved. V lost 0 bases and J 1 base, leaving 4 bases between the germline ends. The CDR3 totals 13 residues. Germline V gives CDR1 SGHAT, CDR2 FQNNGV. The CDR3 here is CASSLDLSYEQYF. The CDR3 DNA is TGTGCCAGCAGCTTAGATCTGTCCTACGAGCAGTACTTC.

The chain has TRBV7-8 and TRBJ2-7, with TRBD2 identical over 8 bases. Germline CDR1 reads SGHVS; CDR2 reads FQNEAQ. V trimming: 1 base; J trimming: 3 bases; junction bases outside the gene matches: 5. The CDR3 runs 15 residues. Written as DNA, the CDR3 is TGTGCCAGCAGCTTAGTGGCTAGCGGGTACTACGAGCAGTACTTC. Its protein product is CASSLVASGYYEQYF.

The rearrangement joins TRBV6-6 to TRBJ1-2; D gene ambiguous. Trimming took off 7 bases at V and 4 bases at J, with 10 bases between the two ends. CDR3 length: 12 amino acids. The V gene's germline CDR1 is MNHNY and CDR2 SVGAGI (reference sequence). The CDR3 DNA follows: TGTGCCAGCACTCACCGGGGCTATGGCTACACCTTC. This codes for CASTHRGYGYTF.

The rearrangement uses TRBV28 and TRBJ2-2, with 10 nucleotides matching TRBD1. Germline CDR1 is MDHEN and CDR2 is SYDVKM. V shed 8 bases and J 1 base; nucleotides not matched to a gene: 7. This CDR3 spans 16 amino acids. In nucleotides, the CDR3 is TGTGCCAGCTTACTGGACAGGGGGAAGAACACCGGGGAGCTGTTTTTT. It codes for CASLLDRGKNTGELFF.

This clone was counted at least ten times. V gene TRBV6-6 combines with J gene TRBJ1-1; no definite D call. The CDR3 contains 14 residues. Trimming left V 6 bases short and J 1 base short, with 12 bases between. The V gene's germline CDR1 is MNHNY and CDR2 SVGAGI (reference sequence). The CDR3 DNA follows: TGTGCCAGCAGCACCCCCCACTCGAACACTGAAGCTTTCTTT. It encodes CASSTPHSNTEAFF.

The chain couples TRBV29-1 to TRBJ1-3, with D unclear. The V end was cut by 4 bases, the J end by 2 bases, with 12 bases between. The CDR3 is made up of 14 amino acids. Germline loops: CDR1 SQVTM, CDR2 ANQGSEA. For the CDR3, the DNA is TGCAGCGTTGCTAGTCGGGCGGCTGGAAACACCATATATTTT. Its translation is CSVASRAAGNTIYF.

The DNA for the CDR3 is TGCAGCGTTGACGACAGCGCCACTCACTATGGCTACACCTTC. As protein: CSVDDSATHYGYTF. V and J are TRBV29-1 and TRBJ1-2, with D possibly being TRBD1 (5 bases). There are 14 residues in the CDR3. V dropped 3 bases and J dropped 3 bases, with 14 bases sitting between them. Germline V gene data show CDR1 as SQVTM and CDR2 as ANQGSEA. Using reference TRBV29-1 and TRBJ1-2 for the parts outside the CDR3, the full variable domain is SAVISQKPSRDICQRGTSLTIQCQVDSQVTMMFWYRQQPGQSLTLIATANQGSEATYESGFVIDKFPISRPNLTFSTLTVSNMSPEDSSIYLCSVDDSATHYGYTFGSGTRLTVV.

The chain recombines TRBV6-5 with TRBJ1-2; TRBD1 matches 7 bases. The CDR3 contains 14 residues. V dropped 5 bases and J dropped 4; count of bases not matched to a gene: 7. Germline CDR1 MNHEY, CDR2 SVGAGI. The CDR3 DNA reads as TGTGCCAGCAGTACCCAGGGGGGGTCCTATGGCTACACCTTC. This codes for CASSTQGGSYGYTF.

The V gene is TRBV29-1, the J gene TRBJ2-5; 8 nucleotides match TRBD2. The DNA end lines up better with TRBJ2-7; the J call may be wrong. Germline V CDR1 and CDR2: SQVTM, ANQGSEA. CDR3 length: 13 amino acids. This chain's CDR3 is CSVLLAGVYEQYF. The CDR3 nucleotides are TGCAGCGTCCTCCTAGCGGGCGTCTACGAGCAGTACTTC.